This T cell receptor beta chain was recovered during a study of cytomegalovirus exposure and HLA in healthy donors. The CDR3 length is 13 residues. In germline, CDR1 is SGHTA, CDR2 FQGTGA. Some clones are missing from TCRdb's copy, which holds only in-frame ones; the method was immunoSEQ multiplex PCR. The data hold roughly 140,000 clones, with 70% to 90% observed a single time. Comments on this clone: One end of the junction is discordant with germline, which a read error may explain.

This chain joins TRBV7-3 and TRBJ2-2; no clear D gene. Sequencing used PBMCs. The clonotype comes from a woman aged 18-30 years in good health and CMV-seropositive. The CDR3: CASSLTTVGELFF. The CDR3 DNA reads TGTGCCAGCAGCCTAACCACTGTCGGGGAGCTGTTTTTT.